This paragraph covers one T cell receptor beta chain sequence. Its antigen is not known. The data were obtained in a study of T cell responses to AZD1222 COVID-19 vaccine. The CDR3 has 12 residues. CDR1 and CDR2 from the germline V gene are ENHRY and SYGVKD. V was trimmed by 4 bases and J by 6 bases, leaving 8 bases between them. The repertoire was sequenced with immunoSEQ multiplex PCR; TCRdb's copy has only in-frame clones and lacks some. The table lists tens of thousands of clones, around 90% of them singletons. General study points: Following two doses of AZD1222, Spike-specific TCR breadth and depth rose. Of the AZD1222 recipients, only 5 or 6 were seropositive at baseline. Reportedly, close to half of spike-specific TCRs are directed against unmutated variant regions.

The receptor's source is an adult who received the AZD1222 COVID-19 vaccine. The source was peripheral blood, collected 28 days after the second AZD1222 dose. The chain combines TRBV10-3 with TRBJ2-3, with D perhaps matching TRBD1 (5 bases). CDR3 DNA: TGTGCCATCAGTGGTTCAGGGGATACGCAGTATTTT. This codes for CAISGSGDTQYF.